These T cell receptor beta chains were read from a single sample in a study of cytomegalovirus exposure and HLA in healthy donors. The protocol was immunoSEQ multiplex PCR, while the TCRdb copy is restricted to in-frame clones and leaves out a portion. The sample holds 140,000 to 150,000 clones, over 60% seen once. Sequencing was performed on PBMCs. Receptors were obtained from a man aged 35 to 55 in good health and CMV-seronegative. CDR3s include the opening cysteine and the closing phenylalanine or tryptophan. The order of the fields is D gene, J gene, V gene, clone size, CDR3 DNA, CDR3 protein. D genes are given only for firm matches. Rows give clone size only sometimes, using once, few, many, or a class for an expanded clone.

>.|TRBJ1-5|TRBV2|once
TGTGCCAGCCATGAGGAGGGGTGGGGTCAGCCCCAGCATTTT
CASHEEGWGQPQHF
>TRBD1|TRBJ1-5|TRBV6-1|.
TGTGCCAGCAGTGACATCGACAGGGGCAATCAGCCCCAGCATTTT
CASSDIDRGNQPQHF
>TRBD1|TRBJ2-2|TRBV5-4|.
TGTGCCAGCAGCTTCGGGACAGGGACCTCCGGGGAGCTGTTTTTT
CASSFGTGTSGELFF
>.|TRBJ2-4|TRBV29-1|.
TGCAGCGTTCGGGATAACTCAAACATTCAGTACTTC
CSVRDNSNIQYF
>TRBD2|TRBJ2-7|TRBV7-6|.
TGTGCCAGCAGCTTAGTACTAGCGGGGGGCTCCTCCTACGAGCAGTACTTC
CASSLVLAGGSSYEQYF
>.|TRBJ2-3|TRBV7-9|few
TGTGCCAGCAGCCCACGGCGGGGCTACACAGATACGCAGTATTTT
CASSPRRGYTDTQYF
>TRBD1|TRBJ1-6|TRBV6-6|once
TGTGCCAGCAGTTACTCGGGCCAGGGGGATAATTCACCCCTCCACTTT
CASSYSGQGDNSPLHF
>TRBD2|TRBJ2-3|TRBV2|few
TGTGCCAGCAGTGTGACTAGCGGGAGCGGGGATACGCAGTATTTT
CASSVTSGSGDTQYF
>TRBD2|TRBJ2-2|TRBV7-9|.
TGTGCCAGCAGCTTTAGCGGGAGGGCCCCCGGGGAGCTGTTTTTT
CASSFSGRAPGELFF
>.|TRBJ1-5|TRBV28|.
TGTGCCAGCAGTTTATCAAAGGACAGAGTTAATAGCAATCAGCCCCAGCATTTT
CASSLSKDRVNSNQPQHF
>.|TRBJ1-2|TRBV28|.
TGTGCCAGCAGCCTAGAGACCGAGAGCTATGGCTACACCTTC
CASSLETESYGYTF
>.|TRBJ2-7|TRBV6-1|.
TGTGCCAGCAGTGACCAACGGGACTCCTACGAGCAGTACTTC
CASSDQRDSYEQYF
>.|TRBJ2-5|TRBV5-1|.
TGCGCCAGCAGCCCACTGCGCCGAGAGACCCAGTACTTC
CASSPLRRETQYF
>TRBD2|TRBJ2-7|TRBV4-3|few
TGCGCCAGCAGCCAAGATCGCCCTAGCGGGAGCTACGAGCAGTACTTC
CASSQDRPSGSYEQYF
>TRBD1|TRBJ2-5|TRBV7-2|.
TGTGCCAGCAGCTTAGTGGCAGGGGGCGTAGAAGAGACCCAGTACTTC
CASSLVAGGVEETQYF
>TRBD2|TRBJ2-1|TRBV5-6|.
TGTGCCAGCAGCTTGGCCTTGACTAGCGGGAGGGTAGATGAGCAGTTCTTC
CASSLALTSGRVDEQFF
>.|TRBJ2-7|TRBV11-2|.
TGTGCCAGCAGCCTACGACAGTACTCCTACGAGCAGTACTTC
CASSLRQYSYEQYF
>TRBD2|TRBJ2-5|TRBV28|.
TGTGCCAGCAGTCCTTATCTAGCGGGAGGGCAGACCCAGTACTTC
CASSPYLAGGQTQYF
>.|TRBJ1-1|TRBV28|.
TGTGCCAGCAGTCCCCGGGGTCTTGAAGCTTTCTTT
CASSPRGLEAFF
>.|TRBJ1-5|TRBV6-6|few
TGTGCCAGCAGGATGGACTGGGATAGCAATCAGCCCCAGCATTTT
CASRMDWDSNQPQHF
>TRBD1|TRBJ2-7|TRBV5-1|.
TGCGCCAGCAGCTTGTCCCCGGACAGGGGCTACGAGCAGTACTTC
CASSLSPDRGYEQYF
>.|TRBJ1-3|TRBV28|.
TGTGCCAGCAGTTTAGGGGGCAGAAACACCATATATTTT
CASSLGGRNTIYF
>TRBD1|TRBJ2-3|TRBV7-9|few
TGTGCCAGCAGCTTTCCACAGGGGGTTAGCACAGATACGCAGTATTTT
CASSFPQGVSTDTQYF
>TRBD2|TRBJ2-1|TRBV6-5|.
TGTGCCAGCAGTCCGCTAGCGGGAGGGGGGCATGAGCAGTTCTTC
CASSPLAGGGHEQFF
>.|TRBJ2-1|TRBV28|.
TGTGCCAGCAGTTTACTCAGGGGCCGGGGTGAGCAGTTCTTC
CASSLLRGRGEQFF
>TRBD2|TRBJ2-5|TRBV9|.
TGTGCCAGCAGCGTAGGGGCTAGCGGGGGGGCCGGAGAGACCCAGTACTTC
CASSVGASGGAGETQYF